This T cell receptor (beta chain) came from a study of beta chain features in type 1 diabetes. Overall study results and limits: The similarity of naive, central memory and Treg TCRB repertoires appeared greater among patients than among healthy donors. When Type 1 diabetes patients were examined, their TCRB CDR3s proved moderately but significantly shorter in all four CD4+ subsets.

This clone was counted a few times. Its antigen remains unidentified. What was sequenced were expressed TCRB transcripts, since all of the isolated RNA had been reverse transcribed. This table comes from immunoSEQ multiplex PCR, and its TCRdb copy is limited to in-frame clones, with some not included. Of 300,000 to 350,000 clones detected, roughly 12% appear once; the ten largest clones hold roughly 0.015%. The germline V gene encodes CDR1 SNHLY and CDR2 FYNNEI. The CDR3 loop spans 14 amino acids. V shed 7 bases and J 1 base; nucleotides not matched to a gene: 6. The chain is built from TRBV2 and TRBJ1-1; TRBD1 matches at 7 bases. Sequenced material: naive CD4+ T cells from blood. This clonotype was sampled from a young woman with type 1 diabetes. CDR3 region: CASIRQGRNTEAFF. CDR3 DNA sequence: TGTGCCAGCATCCGACAGGGAAGGAACACTGAAGCTTTCTTT.